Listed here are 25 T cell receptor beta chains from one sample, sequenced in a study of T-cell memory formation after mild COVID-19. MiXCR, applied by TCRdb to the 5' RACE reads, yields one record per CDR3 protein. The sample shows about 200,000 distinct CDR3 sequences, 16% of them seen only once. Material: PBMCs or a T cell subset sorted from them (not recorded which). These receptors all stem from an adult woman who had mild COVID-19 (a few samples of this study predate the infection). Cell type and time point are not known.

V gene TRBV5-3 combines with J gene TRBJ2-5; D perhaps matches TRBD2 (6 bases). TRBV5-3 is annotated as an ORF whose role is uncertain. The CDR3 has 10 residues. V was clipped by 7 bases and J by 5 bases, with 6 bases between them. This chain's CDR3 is CARGGETQYF. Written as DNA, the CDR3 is TGTGCCAGAGGGGGGGAGACCCAGTACTTC.

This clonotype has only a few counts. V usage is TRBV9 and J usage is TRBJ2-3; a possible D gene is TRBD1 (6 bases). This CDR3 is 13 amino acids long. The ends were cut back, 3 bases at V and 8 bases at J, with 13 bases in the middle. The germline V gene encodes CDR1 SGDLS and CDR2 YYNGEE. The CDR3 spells CASSGGTRGTQYF. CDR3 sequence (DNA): TGTGCCAGCAGCGGGGGGACACGGGGTACGCAGTATTTT.

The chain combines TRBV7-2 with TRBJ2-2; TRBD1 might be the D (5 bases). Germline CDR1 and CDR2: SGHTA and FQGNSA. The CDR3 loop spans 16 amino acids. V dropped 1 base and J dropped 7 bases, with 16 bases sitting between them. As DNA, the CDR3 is TGTGCCAGCAGCTTAGGCAGGGTTGAAGTAGGCGGGGAGCTGTTTTTT. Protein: CASSLGRVEVGGELFF.

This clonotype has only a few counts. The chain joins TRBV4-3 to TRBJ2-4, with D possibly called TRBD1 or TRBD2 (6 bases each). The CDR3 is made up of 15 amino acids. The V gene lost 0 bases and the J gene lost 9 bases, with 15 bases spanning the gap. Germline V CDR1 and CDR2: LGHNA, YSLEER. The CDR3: CASSQDRGPLTIQYF. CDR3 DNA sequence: TGCGCCAGCAGCCAAGATCGGGGGCCCTTGACCATTCAGTACTTC.

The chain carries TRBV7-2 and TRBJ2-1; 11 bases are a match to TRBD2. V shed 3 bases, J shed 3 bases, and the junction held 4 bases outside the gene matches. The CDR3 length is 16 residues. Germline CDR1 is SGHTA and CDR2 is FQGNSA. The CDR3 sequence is CASSLGLAEIYNEQFF. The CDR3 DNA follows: TGTGCCAGCAGCTTGGGACTAGCGGAGATCTACAATGAGCAGTTCTTC.

DNA for the CDR3: TGTGCCAGCAGCGTAGAGAGCGGGGGGGGTTACAATGAGCAGTTCTTC. As protein: CASSVESGGGYNEQFF. V is TRBV9 and J is TRBJ2-1, with 10 bases that match TRBD2. The CDR3 has 16 amino acids. V trimming: 0 bases; J trimming: 4 bases; junction bases outside the gene matches: 4. Germline lookup yields CDR1 SGDLS and CDR2 YYNGEE.

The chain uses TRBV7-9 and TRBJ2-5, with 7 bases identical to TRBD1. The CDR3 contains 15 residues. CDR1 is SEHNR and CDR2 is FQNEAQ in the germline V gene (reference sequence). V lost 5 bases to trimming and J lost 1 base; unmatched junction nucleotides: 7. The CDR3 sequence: CASSVGTVSQETQYF. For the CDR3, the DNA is TGTGCCAGCAGCGTCGGGACAGTTTCCCAAGAGACCCAGTACTTC.

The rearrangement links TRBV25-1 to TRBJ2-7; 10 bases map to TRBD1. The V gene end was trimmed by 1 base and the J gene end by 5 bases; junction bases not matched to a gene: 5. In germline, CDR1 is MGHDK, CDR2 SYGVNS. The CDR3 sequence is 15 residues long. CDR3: CASSESGDRGHEQYF. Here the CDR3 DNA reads TGTGCCAGCAGTGAATCGGGGGACAGGGGACACGAGCAGTACTTC.

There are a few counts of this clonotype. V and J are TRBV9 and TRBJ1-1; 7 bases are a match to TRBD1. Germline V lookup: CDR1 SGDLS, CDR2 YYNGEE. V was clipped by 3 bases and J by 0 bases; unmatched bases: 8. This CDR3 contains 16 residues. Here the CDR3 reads CASSAAGTVLNTEAFF. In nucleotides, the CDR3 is TGTGCCAGCAGCGCCGCCGGGACAGTATTGAACACTGAAGCTTTCTTT.

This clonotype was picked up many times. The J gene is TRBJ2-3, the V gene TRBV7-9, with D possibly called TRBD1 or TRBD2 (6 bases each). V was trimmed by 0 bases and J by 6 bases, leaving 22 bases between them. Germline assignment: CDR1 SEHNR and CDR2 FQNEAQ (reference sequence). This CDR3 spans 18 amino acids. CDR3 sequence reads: CASSLAPPGLARGDTQYF. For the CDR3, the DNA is TGTGCCAGCAGCTTAGCGCCTCCGGGACTCGCCAGGGGCGATACGCAGTATTTT.

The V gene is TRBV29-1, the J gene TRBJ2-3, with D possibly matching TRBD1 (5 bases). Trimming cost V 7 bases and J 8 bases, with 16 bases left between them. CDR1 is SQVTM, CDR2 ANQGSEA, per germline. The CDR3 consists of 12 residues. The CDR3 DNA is TGCAGCGCTAGGATTATCCAGGGTACGCAGTATTTT. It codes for CSARIIQGTQYF.

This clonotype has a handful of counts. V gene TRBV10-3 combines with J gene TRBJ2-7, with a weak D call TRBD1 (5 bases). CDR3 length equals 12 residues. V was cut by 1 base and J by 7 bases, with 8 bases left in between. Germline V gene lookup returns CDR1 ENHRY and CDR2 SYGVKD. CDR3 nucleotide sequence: TGTGCCATCAGTGAGTTAAACAGGGAGCAGTACTTC. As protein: CAISELNREQYF.

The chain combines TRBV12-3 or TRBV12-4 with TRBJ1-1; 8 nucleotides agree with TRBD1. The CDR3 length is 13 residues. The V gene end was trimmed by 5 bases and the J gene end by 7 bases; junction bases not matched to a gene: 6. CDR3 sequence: CASSPHGTGEAFF. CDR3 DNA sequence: TGTGCCAGCAGTCCCCATGGGACAGGTGAAGCTTTCTTT.

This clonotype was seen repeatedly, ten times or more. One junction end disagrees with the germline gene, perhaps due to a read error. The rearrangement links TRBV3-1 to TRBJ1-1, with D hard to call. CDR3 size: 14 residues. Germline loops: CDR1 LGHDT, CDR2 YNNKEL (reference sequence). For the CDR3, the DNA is TGTGCCAGCACCCAACGGGGTCCAAACACTGAAGCTTTCTTT. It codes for CASTQRGPNTEAFF.

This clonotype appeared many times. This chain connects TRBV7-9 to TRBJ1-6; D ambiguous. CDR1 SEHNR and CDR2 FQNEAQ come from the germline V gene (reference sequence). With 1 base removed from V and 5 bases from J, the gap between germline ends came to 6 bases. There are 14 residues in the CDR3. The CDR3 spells CASSLGGNNSPLHF. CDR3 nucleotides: TGTGCCAGCAGCTTAGGGGGAAATAATTCACCCCTCCACTTT.

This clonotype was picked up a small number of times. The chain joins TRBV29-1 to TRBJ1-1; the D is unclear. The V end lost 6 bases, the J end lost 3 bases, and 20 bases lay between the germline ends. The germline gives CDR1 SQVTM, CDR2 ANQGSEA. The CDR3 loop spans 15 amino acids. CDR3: CSVVKRAGRDTEAFF. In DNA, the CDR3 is TGCAGCGTCGTGAAAAGGGCTGGAAGGGACACTGAAGCTTTCTTT. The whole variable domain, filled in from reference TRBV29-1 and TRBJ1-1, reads SAVISQKPSRDICQRGTSLTIQCQVDSQVTMMFWYRQQPGQSLTLIATANQGSEATYESGFVIDKFPISRPNLTFSTLTVSNMSPEDSSIYLCSVVKRAGRDTEAFFGQGTRLTVV.

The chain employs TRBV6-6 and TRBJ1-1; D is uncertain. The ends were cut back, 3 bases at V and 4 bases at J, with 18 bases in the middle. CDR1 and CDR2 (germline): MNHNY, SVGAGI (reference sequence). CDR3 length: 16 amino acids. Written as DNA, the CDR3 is TGTGCCAGCAGTTATCTAGGGAGGGAACGGGGCACTGAAGCTTTCTTT. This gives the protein CASSYLGRERGTEAFF.

CDR3 sequence reads: CSASRRGAQETQYF. CDR3 DNA: TGCAGTGCTAGTCGTAGGGGGGCTCAAGAGACCCAGTACTTC. This chain joins TRBV20-1 and TRBJ2-5, with D perhaps being TRBD1 or TRBD2 (6 bases each). Germline lookup yields CDR1 DFQATT and CDR2 SNEGSKA (reference sequence). The ends were cut back, 3 bases at V and 2 bases at J, with 13 bases in the middle. The CDR3 covers 14 residues.

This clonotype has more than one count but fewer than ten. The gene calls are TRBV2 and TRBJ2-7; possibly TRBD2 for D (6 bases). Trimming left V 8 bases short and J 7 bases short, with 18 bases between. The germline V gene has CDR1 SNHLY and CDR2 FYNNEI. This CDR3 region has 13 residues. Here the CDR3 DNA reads TGTGCCAGCGTGGGAGGCCCGGGCAGGGAGCAGTACTTC. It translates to CASVGGPGREQYF.

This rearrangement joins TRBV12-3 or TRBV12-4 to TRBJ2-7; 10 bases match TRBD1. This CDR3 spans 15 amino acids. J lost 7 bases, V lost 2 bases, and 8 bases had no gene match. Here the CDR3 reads CASSLSGTGAREQYF. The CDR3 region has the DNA TGTGCCAGCAGTTTATCCGGGACAGGGGCCAGAGAGCAGTACTTC.

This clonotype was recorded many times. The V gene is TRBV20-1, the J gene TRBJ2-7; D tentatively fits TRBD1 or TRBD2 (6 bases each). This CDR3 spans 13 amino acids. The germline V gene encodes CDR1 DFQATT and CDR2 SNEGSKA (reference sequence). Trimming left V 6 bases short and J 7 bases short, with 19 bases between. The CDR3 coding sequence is TGCAGTGCCGGGGGCAGGGCCGACTCTGAGCAGTACTTC. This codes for CSAGGRADSEQYF.

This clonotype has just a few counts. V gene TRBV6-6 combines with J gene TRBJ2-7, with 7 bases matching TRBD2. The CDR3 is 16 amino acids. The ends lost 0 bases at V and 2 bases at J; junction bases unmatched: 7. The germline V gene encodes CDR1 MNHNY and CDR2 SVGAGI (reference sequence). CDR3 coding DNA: TGTGCCAGCAGTTACTCCGCTATACGGGGGGCCTACGAGCAGTACTTC. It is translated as CASSYSAIRGAYEQYF.

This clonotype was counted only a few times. The CDR3 coding sequence is TGTGCCAGCAGTTATCGGCTAGCGACCTACAATGAGCAGTTCTTC. Translating it yields CASSYRLATYNEQFF. The chain couples TRBV6-2 or TRBV6-3 to TRBJ2-1; perhaps TRBD2 as D (6 bases). Trimming cost V 3 bases and J 2 bases, with 11 bases left between them. The CDR3 is made up of 15 amino acids. Germline values: CDR1 MNHEY, CDR2 SVGEGT.

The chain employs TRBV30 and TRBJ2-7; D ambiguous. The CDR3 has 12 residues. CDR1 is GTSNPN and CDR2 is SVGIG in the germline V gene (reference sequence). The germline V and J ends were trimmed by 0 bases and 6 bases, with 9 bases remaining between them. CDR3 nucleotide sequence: TGTGCCTGGAGTGTTTCGCCAGTCGAGCAGTACTTC. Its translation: CAWSVSPVEQYF.

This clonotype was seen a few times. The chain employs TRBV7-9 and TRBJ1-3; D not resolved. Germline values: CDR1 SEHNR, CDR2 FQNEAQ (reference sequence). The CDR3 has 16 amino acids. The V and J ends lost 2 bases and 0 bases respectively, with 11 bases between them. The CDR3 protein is CASSLSLGASGNTIYF. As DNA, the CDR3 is TGTGCCAGCAGCTTAAGCCTAGGAGCCTCTGGAAACACCATATATTTT.